This T cell receptor beta chain was found in a study of vaccination effects on CD4 cells after COVID-19. Study at large: All participants had two doses of either the BNT162b2 or mRNA-1273 vaccine.

Sequencing was performed with immunoSEQ multiplex PCR; in TCRdb, only in-frame clones are kept and a portion is missing. The sample holds tens of thousands of clones; about two thirds are singletons and the top ten take 15% to 20%. Study outcomes and limitations: From healthy vaccinees, only 1 of 255 vaccine-induced clones also reacted to common cold coronaviruses. Clonal contraction was marked in infection- and vaccine-induced clones late after vaccination.

Sequencing in the ViraFEST assay came after antigen-specific CD4+ T cells had been expanded with viral peptide pools, which were used to stimulate PBMC. A roughly 11-day culture period preceded the isolation of CD4+ T cells. Vaccinees lacked prior SARS-CoV-2 infection and tested negative for nucleocapsid antibodies. Supplemented with approximately 10 IU/ml IL-2 and around 10 ug/ml peptides, a few million PBMC per well were kept in culture. V lost 5 bases and J 2 bases, leaving 9 bases between the germline ends. This CDR3 has 13 residues. Per germline, CDR1 SGHAT and CDR2 FQNNGV. In the case of this clone: The antigen is unknown.

The source is a human donor who received a COVID-19 vaccine. Sequencing used CD4+ T cells from PBMCs cultured with SARS-CoV-2 spike peptides, obtained before COVID-19 vaccination. The chain has TRBV11-2 and TRBJ2-5; maybe TRBD1 (5 bases). CDR3 protein: CASSRQLQETQYF. DNA of the CDR3: TGTGCCAGCAGCAGACAGTTACAAGAGACCCAGTACTTC. The variable domain in full, completed from reference TRBV11-2 and TRBJ2-5, reads EAGVAQSPRYKIIEKRQSVAFWCNPISGHATLYWYQQILGQGPKLLIQFQNNGVVDDSQLPKDRFSAERLKGVDSTLKIQPAKLEDSAVYLCASSRQLQETQYFGPGTRLLVL.